One and the same sample provided the 2 T cell receptor beta chains below, sequenced in a study of shared clonotypes between healthy human individuals. Data came from immunoSEQ multiplex PCR; TCRdb stores just in-frame clones and leaves some out. The top ten clones hold around 0.067% of a sample with 500,000 or so clones, roughly 95% of them seen once. Sequencing input: naive CD4+ T cells sorted from blood. Subset meaning: CD45RA+ positively selected. Receptor source: a young woman in good health.

The rearrangement joins TRBV28 to TRBJ2-2, with a possible D match to TRBD1 (6 bases). The V and J ends lost 10 bases and 1 base respectively, with 10 bases between them. The CDR3 has 13 amino acids. The germline V gene encodes CDR1 MDHEN and CDR2 SYDVKM. The CDR3 bases are TGTGCCATCCCGGGACAGAACACCGGGGAGCTGTTTTTT. Protein product: CAIPGQNTGELFF.

In this sample, this clone turned up once. The chain couples TRBV25-1 to TRBJ1-1; 8 bases align to TRBD1. After removal of 9 bases from V and 4 bases from J, the junction contained 4 bases not matched to a gene. This CDR3 is 12 amino acids long. Germline CDR1 reads MGHDK; CDR2 reads SYGVNS. CDR3 protein: CASTDRVTEAFF. As DNA, the CDR3 is TGTGCCAGTACGGACAGGGTCACTGAAGCTTTCTTT.